What follows are 4 T cell receptor beta chains derived from one specimen sequenced in a study of cytomegalovirus exposure and HLA in healthy donors. PCR involved 60 Vbeta and 13 Jbeta primers. Here immunoSEQ multiplex PCR was the method, and the copy in TCRdb shows in-frame clones only, minus some. The sample shows 90,000 to 110,000 clones, around 80% of them seen only once. Source material: PBMCs. The source is a man aged 25 to 40 in good health and CMV-seronegative.

V and J are TRBV13 and TRBJ1-1; no reliable D call. The germline CDR1 and CDR2 sequences are PRHDT and FYEKMQ (reference sequence). The CDR3 spans 13 residues. The V and J ends lost 3 bases and 3 bases respectively, with 8 bases between them. The CDR3 loop is CASSFGSYTEAFF. The CDR3 nucleotides are TGTGCCAGCAGCTTCGGGTCCTACACTGAAGCTTTCTTT.

The chain couples TRBV28 to TRBJ1-1; a possible D gene is TRBD1 (6 bases). This CDR3 is built from 12 residues. Germline lookup yields CDR1 MDHEN and CDR2 SYDVKM. With 3 bases removed from V and 5 bases from J, the gap between germline ends came to 7 bases. CDR3: CASSLRGTEAFF. The DNA of the CDR3 is TGTGCCAGCAGTTTGAGGGGGACTGAAGCTTTCTTT.

The chain uses TRBV6-1 and TRBJ2-1; the match to TRBD2 covers 8 bases. V shed 10 bases, J shed 7 bases, and the junction held 15 bases outside the gene matches. The CDR3 is made up of 15 amino acids. In germline, CDR1 is MNHNS, CDR2 SASEGT. CDR3 coding DNA: TGTGCCACCAGACCTCCGGGACTAGTCGGAAATGAGCAGTTCTTC. Protein product: CATRPPGLVGNEQFF.

The genes are TRBV14 and TRBJ2-1; D gene uncertain. The germline V and J ends were trimmed by 0 bases and 4 bases, with 10 bases remaining between them. Germline V gene sequence: CDR1 SGHDN, CDR2 FVKESK. The CDR3 runs 15 residues. The CDR3 here is CASSQEQIWYNEQFF. The CDR3 DNA sequence: TGTGCCAGCAGCCAAGAGCAGATATGGTACAATGAGCAGTTCTTC.